The T cell receptor beta chain under discussion was sequenced for a study of blood T cell repertoires in COVID-19. The assay was immunoSEQ multiplex PCR, and TCRdb's table has in-frame clones only and misses some. This sample has about 190,000 clones, with nearly 80% found just once. CDR1 and CDR2 from the germline V gene are SNHLY and FYNNEI. CDR3 length equals 17 residues. The J segment lost 4 bases and the V segment lost 3 bases, leaving 12 bases of the junction unmatched. This clone has a handful of counts. This receptor was identified in a woman in her 70s with acute or convalescent COVID-19. The sequenced sample consisted of peripheral blood. The chain links TRBV2 to TRBJ2-7; 10 bases agree with TRBD1. The CDR3 spells CASSDSIWTGGMYEQYF. The DNA of the CDR3 is TGTGCCAGCAGTGATTCCATTTGGACAGGGGGGATGTACGAGCAGTACTTC.